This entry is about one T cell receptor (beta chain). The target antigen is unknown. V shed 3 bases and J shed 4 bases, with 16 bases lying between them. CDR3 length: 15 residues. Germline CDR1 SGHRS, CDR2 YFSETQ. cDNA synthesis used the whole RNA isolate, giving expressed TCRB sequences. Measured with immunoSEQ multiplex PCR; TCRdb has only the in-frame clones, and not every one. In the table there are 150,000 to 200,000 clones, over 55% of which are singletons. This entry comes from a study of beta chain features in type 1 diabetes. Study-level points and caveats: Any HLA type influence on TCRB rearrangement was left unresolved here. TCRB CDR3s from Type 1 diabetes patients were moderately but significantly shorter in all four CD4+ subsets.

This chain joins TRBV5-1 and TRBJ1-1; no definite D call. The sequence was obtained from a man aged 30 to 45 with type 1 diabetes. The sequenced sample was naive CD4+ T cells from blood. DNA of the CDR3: TGCGCCAGCAGCTCCCAGGCCCTAGCGGGCACTGAAGCTTTCTTT. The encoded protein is CASSSQALAGTEAFF. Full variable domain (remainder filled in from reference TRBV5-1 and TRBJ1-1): KAGVTQTPRYLIKTRGQQVTLSCSPISGHRSVSWYQQTPGQGLQFLFEYFSETQRNKGNFPGRFSGRQFSNSRSEMNVSTLELGDSALYLCASSSQALAGTEAFFGQGTRLTVV.